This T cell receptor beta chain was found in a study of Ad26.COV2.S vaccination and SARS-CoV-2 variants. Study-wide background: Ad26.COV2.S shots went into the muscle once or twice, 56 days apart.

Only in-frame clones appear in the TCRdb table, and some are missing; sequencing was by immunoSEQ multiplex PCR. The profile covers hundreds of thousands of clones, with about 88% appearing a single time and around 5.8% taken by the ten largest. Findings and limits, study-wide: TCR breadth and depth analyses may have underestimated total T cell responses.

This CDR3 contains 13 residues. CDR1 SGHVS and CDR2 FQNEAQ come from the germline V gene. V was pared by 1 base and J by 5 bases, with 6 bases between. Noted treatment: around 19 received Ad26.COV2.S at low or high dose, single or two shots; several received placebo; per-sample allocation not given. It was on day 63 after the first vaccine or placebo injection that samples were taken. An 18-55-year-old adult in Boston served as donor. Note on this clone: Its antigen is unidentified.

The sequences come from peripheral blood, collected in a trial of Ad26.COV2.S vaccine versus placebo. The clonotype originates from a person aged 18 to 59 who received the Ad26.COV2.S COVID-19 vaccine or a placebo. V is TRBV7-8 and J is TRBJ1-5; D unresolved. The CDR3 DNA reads TGTGCCAGCAGCTTAGTCAAGGATCAGCCCCAGCATTTT. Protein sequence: CASSLVKDQPQHF.